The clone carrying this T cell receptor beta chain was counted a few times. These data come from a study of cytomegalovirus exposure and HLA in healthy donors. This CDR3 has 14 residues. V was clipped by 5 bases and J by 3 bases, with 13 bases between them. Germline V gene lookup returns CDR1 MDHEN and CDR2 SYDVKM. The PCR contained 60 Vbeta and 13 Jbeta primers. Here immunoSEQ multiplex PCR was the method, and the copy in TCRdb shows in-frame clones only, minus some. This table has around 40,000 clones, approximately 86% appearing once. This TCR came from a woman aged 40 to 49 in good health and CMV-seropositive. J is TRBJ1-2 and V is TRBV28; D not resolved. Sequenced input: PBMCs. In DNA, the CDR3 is TGTGCCAGCAGTCCGCGACACGAATACTATGGCTACACCTTC. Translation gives CASSPRHEYYGYTF.